Sequencing of this TCR beta chain was carried out in a study of long-term antiretroviral therapy in people with HIV. The assay, immunoSEQ v3.0, was run at survey level. Data came from immunoSEQ multiplex PCR; TCRdb stores just in-frame clones and leaves some out. The sample consists of about 16,000 clones, 77% of them appearing once. Trimming left V 3 bases short and J 1 base short, with 6 bases between. This CDR3 region has 13 residues. Germline V gives CDR1 LNHDA, CDR2 SQIVND (reference sequence). The V and J genes are TRBV19 and TRBJ1-1; D remains ambiguous. Sample: unsorted PBMCs, taken 2.1 years after starting antiretroviral therapy. This clonotype was obtained from a man aged 35-49 years with HIV. The CDR3 sequence: CASSIVTNTEAFF. For the CDR3, the DNA is TGTGCCAGTAGTATTGTCACGAACACTGAAGCTTTCTTT.